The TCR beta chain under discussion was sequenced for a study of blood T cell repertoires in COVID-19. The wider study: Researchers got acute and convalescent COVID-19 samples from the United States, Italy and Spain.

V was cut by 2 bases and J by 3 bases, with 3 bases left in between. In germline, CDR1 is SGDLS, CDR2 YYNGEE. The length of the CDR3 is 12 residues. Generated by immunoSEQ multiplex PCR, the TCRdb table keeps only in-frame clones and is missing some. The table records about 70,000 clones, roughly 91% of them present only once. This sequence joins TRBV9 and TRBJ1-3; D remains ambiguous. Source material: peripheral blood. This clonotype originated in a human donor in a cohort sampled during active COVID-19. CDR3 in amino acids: CASSVGGNTIYF. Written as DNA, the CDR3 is TGTGCCAGCAGCGTCGGTGGAAACACCATATATTTT.